This T cell receptor beta chain was recovered during a study of PD-1 blockade in classical Hodgkin lymphoma. Each patient experienced a relapse that followed autologous stem cell transplantation, and brentuximab vedotin exposure varied. Sequencing used immunoSEQ multiplex PCR; TCRdb keeps in-frame clones, though not all of them. This sample has tens of thousands of clones; around 85% occur once, and the top ten carry roughly 15%. This CDR3 spans 17 amino acids. V was pared by 1 base and J by 8 bases, with 22 bases between. CDR1 and CDR2 from the germline V gene are SGHDN and FVKESK. Sample: peripheral blood mononuclear cells (PBMCs), taken at baseline. The sequence was collected from a human donor with classical Hodgkin lymphoma. The chain recombines TRBV14 with TRBJ2-3; either TRBD1 or TRBD2 may fit D (5 bases each). CDR3 coding DNA: TGTGCCAGCAGCCAAGGATCCGGGACCAACTATTTTACTACGCAGTATTTT. Its protein product is CASSQGSGTNYFTTQYF.